One T cell receptor beta chain is described in this entry. Its antigen is still unknown. The CDR3 has 15 amino acids. Trimming stripped 6 bases from V and 7 bases from J, with 19 bases between. In germline, CDR1 is MNHEY, CDR2 SVGAGI. Use of 60 Vbeta and 13 Jbeta primers characterized the PCR. The repertoire was sequenced with immunoSEQ multiplex PCR; TCRdb's copy has only in-frame clones and lacks some. The repertoire holds some 150,000 clones, 75% to 85% seen once, with 3.5% in the top ten. The data originate from a study of cytomegalovirus exposure and HLA in healthy donors. Study results and caveats: Accurate prediction of HLA-A and HLA-B alleles (for most subjects) was reportedly achieved from TCR beta sequences. Most TCR beta V segments were productive about 87% or about 30% of the time in an earlier analysis.

Input material: PBMCs. The source of this sequence is a human donor in good health. The genes are TRBV6-5 and TRBJ1-5; possibly TRBD1 for D (6 bases). CDR3 loop: CASRPTTGRGQPQHF. The DNA of the CDR3 is TGTGCCAGCAGACCAACCACAGGGCGCGGACAGCCCCAGCATTTT.